This entry lists 6 T cell receptor beta chains sequenced from one sample in a study of cytomegalovirus exposure and HLA in healthy donors. In the PCR, 60 Vbeta and 13 Jbeta primers were used. Repertoires were generated with immunoSEQ multiplex PCR, while TCRdb's copy carries only in-frame clones and drops some. The sample contains some 130,000 clones, 65% to 85% of which appear only once. Sequenced sample: PBMCs. The origin of the receptors is a woman aged 40 to 50 in good health and CMV-seronegative.

The gene calls are TRBV16 and TRBJ2-7; maybe TRBD2 (6 bases). The V end was cut by 4 bases, the J end by 2 bases, with 15 bases between. The germline V gene encodes CDR1 KGHSY and CDR2 FQNENV. CDR3 length equals 15 residues. CDR3 nucleotides: TGTGCCAGCAGCCGAGCCCGGGACTTGGCCTACGAGCAGTACTTC. It specifies CASSRARDLAYEQYF.

About this clone: The junction shows a germline mismatch at one end, possibly a read error. The chain is built from TRBV9 and TRBJ2-4; TRBD2 might be the D (6 bases). The CDR3 is made up of 14 amino acids. The V gene's germline CDR1 is SGDLS and CDR2 YYNGEE. CDR3 nucleotide sequence: TGTGCCGGCAGCCCGAGCCCGGGAGTCAACAGTCAGTACTTC. Translation gives CAGSPSPGVNSQYF.

In its sample, this clone was seen once. This chain joins TRBV27 and TRBJ2-7; 9 nucleotides match TRBD1. Looked up from germline, CDR1 is MNHEY and CDR2 is SMNVEV (reference sequence). The CDR3 loop spans 15 amino acids. Losses at the gene ends were 6 bases for V and 4 bases for J; bases not matched to a gene: 10. The CDR3 loop reads CASSSLQGAKYEQYF. In DNA, the CDR3 is TGTGCCAGCAGCTCTCTACAGGGGGCAAAGTACGAGCAGTACTTC.

V gene TRBV5-5 combines with J gene TRBJ2-7; 7 bases line up with TRBD1. The CDR3 has 14 amino acids. Germline CDR1 reads SGHKS; CDR2 reads YYEKEE (reference sequence). The V gene end was trimmed by 1 base and the J gene end by 3 bases; junction bases not matched to a gene: 4. The DNA for the CDR3 is TGTGCCAGCAGCTTGACAGGGGCCAACTACGAGCAGTACTTC. It yields the protein CASSLTGANYEQYF.

This chain connects TRBV27 to TRBJ2-2; 8 bases fit TRBD2. Germline V gives CDR1 MNHEY, CDR2 SMNVEV (reference sequence). V shed 6 bases, J shed 6 bases, and the junction held 9 bases outside the gene matches. The CDR3 is 15 residues long. The CDR3 sequence: CASSLLARGAGELFF. CDR3 in DNA: TGTGCCAGCAGCCTACTAGCGCGGGGGGCCGGGGAGCTGTTTTTT.

CDR3 sequence: CASSPGVESNQPQHF. CDR3 bases: TGTGCCAGCTCACCGGGAGTGGAGAGCAATCAGCCCCAGCATTTT. This chain connects TRBV18 to TRBJ1-5, with D uncertain. V lost 3 bases and J lost 1, with 10 bases in between. CDR1 and CDR2 (germline): KGHSH, LQKENI. The CDR3 spans 15 residues.